These 25 T cell receptor beta chains originate from one sample sequenced in a study of cytomegalovirus exposure and HLA in healthy donors. The PCR contained 60 Vbeta and 13 Jbeta primers. Produced via immunoSEQ multiplex PCR; TCRdb's table is partial and in-frame only. The data show approximately 90,000 clones, 65% to 80% seen once. Sequences were obtained from PBMCs. Every receptor here comes from a woman in her fifties or sixties in good health and CMV-seropositive.

The chain couples TRBV6-6 to TRBJ1-4; weak D call: TRBD1 (5 bases). This CDR3 region has 14 residues. CDR1 is MNHNY, CDR2 SVGAGI, per germline (reference sequence). Trimming removed 5 bases from V and 0 bases from J, with 7 bases in between. The CDR3 sequence is CASSTGATNEKLFF. Here the CDR3 DNA reads TGTGCCAGCAGTACGGGGGCAACTAATGAAAAACTGTTTTTT.

V usage is TRBV12-5 and J usage is TRBJ2-7; D possibly corresponds to TRBD2 (6 bases). Germline CDR1 LGHNT, CDR2 FRNRAP. The CDR3 runs to 18 residues. The V end lost 5 bases, the J end lost 2 bases, and 25 bases lay between the germline ends. CDR3 sequence (DNA): TGTGCTAGTGGTGGACCACTACCCCAACGACTAGTAACCTACGAGCAGTACTTC. Its translation: CASGGPLPQRLVTYEQYF.

The gene calls are TRBV6-5 and TRBJ1-2, with D possibly TRBD1 on 5 matching bases. V lost 5 bases, J lost 5 bases, and 6 bases lay in between. This CDR3 has 11 amino acids. Germline-derived CDR1 and CDR2 are MNHEY and SVGAGI. Written as DNA, the CDR3 is TGTGCCAGCAGTCCAGGGTATGGCTACACCTTC. This encodes CASSPGYGYTF.

The rearrangement links TRBV5-1 to TRBJ2-7, with 14 bases matching TRBD2. The V gene's germline CDR1 is SGHRS and CDR2 YFSETQ. This CDR3 comprises 16 residues. Trimming cost V 4 bases and J 5 bases; bases outside gene matches: 8. The CDR3 region is CASSLLTSGGVDEQYF. In DNA, the CDR3 is TGCGCCAGCAGCCTCTTGACTAGCGGGGGGGTAGACGAGCAGTACTTC.

In this sample, this clone turned up a few times. In nucleotides, the CDR3 is TGTGCCAGCATCCCCCGACAGGGTGCCCGTCATGAGCAGTTCTTC. Its translation is CASIPRQGARHEQFF. V and J are TRBV28 and TRBJ2-1; TRBD1 aligns across 7 bases. Germline V gene data show CDR1 as MDHEN and CDR2 as SYDVKM. V dropped 7 bases and J dropped 8; count of bases not matched to a gene: 14. This CDR3 spans 15 amino acids.

The chain uses TRBV10-3 and TRBJ2-7, with D perhaps matching TRBD2 (6 bases). The ends were cut back, 6 bases at V and 0 bases at J, with 15 bases in the middle. CDR1 and CDR2 from the germline V gene are ENHRY and SYGVKD. This CDR3 is 15 amino acids long. In DNA form, the CDR3 reads TGTGCCATCAGAGACCCGGGACTTAGCTCCTACGAGCAGTACTTC. This encodes CAIRDPGLSSYEQYF.

V is TRBV15 and J is TRBJ2-3; D gene ambiguous. There are 12 residues in the CDR3. Trimming shortened V by 5 bases and J by 2 bases, and 5 bases separated the two germline ends. In germline, CDR1 is LNHNV, CDR2 YYDKDF (reference sequence). As DNA, the CDR3 is TGTGCCACCAGCCCTTTCACAGATACGCAGTATTTT. This translates into CATSPFTDTQYF.

This clone turned up a few times. The chain has TRBV27 and TRBJ1-5; D is possibly TRBD1 (5 bases). Germline assignment: CDR1 MNHEY and CDR2 SMNVEV (reference sequence). CDR3 size: 15 residues. V was pared by 0 bases and J by 5 bases, with 11 bases between. The CDR3 sequence is CASSLSGQAYQPQHF. CDR3 nucleotides: TGTGCCAGCAGTTTATCGGGGCAGGCGTATCAGCCCCAGCATTTT.

This chain uses TRBV7-3 with TRBJ2-5; the match to TRBD2 covers 7 bases. V shed 1 base, J shed 5 bases, and the junction held 7 bases outside the gene matches. This CDR3 is 15 amino acids long. CDR1 SGHTA and CDR2 FQGTGA come from the germline V gene. CDR3 bases: TGTGCCAGCAGCTTAATGGGGGGGGGTACGGAGACCCAGTACTTC. Translating it yields CASSLMGGGTETQYF.

The chain links TRBV28 to TRBJ1-4, with 7 bases fitting TRBD1. Losses at the gene ends were 5 bases for V and 5 bases for J; bases not matched to a gene: 5. The CDR3 is 14 amino acids. Germline-derived CDR1 and CDR2 are MDHEN and SYDVKM. CDR3 sequence (DNA): TGTGCCAGCAGTCGGACAGGTGGCAATGAAAAACTGTTTTTT. This sequence encodes CASSRTGGNEKLFF.

This clone was seen once. J is TRBJ1-4 and V is TRBV29-1; D unclear. This CDR3 spans 14 amino acids. With 4 bases removed from V and 5 bases from J, the gap between germline ends came to 14 bases. Germline-derived CDR1 and CDR2 are SQVTM and ANQGSEA. The CDR3 nucleotides read TGCAGCGTTGGCCCCTCTACACTAAATGAAAAACTGTTTTTT. Its translation: CSVGPSTLNEKLFF.

J is TRBJ2-7 and V is TRBV11-2; TRBD1 is a possible D gene (6 bases). Trimming removed 0 bases at V and 2 bases at J, with 11 bases between. The V gene's germline CDR1 is SGHAT and CDR2 FQNNGV. The CDR3 has 15 amino acids. The CDR3 is CASSLESGQPYEQYF. CDR3 in DNA: TGTGCCAGCAGCTTAGAATCAGGACAGCCCTACGAGCAGTACTTC.

This clone was counted a single time. The J gene is TRBJ1-2, the V gene TRBV28, with D possibly being TRBD1 (5 bases). Germline V gives CDR1 MDHEN, CDR2 SYDVKM. The CDR3 runs to 16 residues. The V gene lost 10 bases and the J gene lost 1 base, with 22 bases spanning the gap. CDR3 amino acids: CATGKGRLTINYGYTF. CDR3 bases: TGTGCCACAGGGAAGGGCCGGCTCACCATTAACTATGGCTACACCTTC.

This clone was picked up one time. The chain carries TRBV7-9 and TRBJ1-1, with 7 bases that match TRBD1. CDR3 length: 14 residues. Germline trimming cut 5 bases from V and 1 base from J; bases unmatched to any gene: 4. Germline-derived CDR1 and CDR2 are SEHNR and FQNEAQ (reference sequence). The chain's CDR3 is CASSQTGPNTEAFF. CDR3 nucleotide sequence: TGTGCCAGCAGCCAGACAGGGCCGAACACTGAAGCTTTCTTT.

With respect to this clone: Compared with germline, one end of the junction differs, possibly owing to a read error. The V and J genes are TRBV7-9 and TRBJ2-3; 12 nucleotides agree with TRBD1. CDR3 length: 16 residues. Germline V gene lookup returns CDR1 SEHNR and CDR2 FQNEAQ (reference sequence). In DNA form, the CDR3 reads TGTTCCAGCAGCTATACGGGACAGGGGGCCTCAGATACGCAGTATTTT. This gives the protein CSSSYTGQGASDTQYF.

The chain joins TRBV19 to TRBJ2-3, with TRBD2 matching 7 bases. From germline, CDR1 is LNHDA and CDR2 SQIVND (reference sequence). V lost 6 bases and J lost 5; bases outside the gene matches: 23. This CDR3 has 19 residues. For the CDR3, the DNA is TGTGCCAGTAGGGGGGGGTTGTTCTCGGGAGGAAGGATCGGAGATACGCAGTATTTT. Amino acid sequence: CASRGGLFSGGRIGDTQYF. The entire variable domain, with the rest obtained from reference TRBV19 and TRBJ2-3, is as follows: DGGITQSPKYLFRKEGQNVTLSCEQNLNHDAMYWYRQDPGQGLRLIYYSQIVNDFQKGDIAEGYSVSREKKESFPLTVTSAQKNPTAFYLCASRGGLFSGGRIGDTQYFGPGTRLTVL.

The chain links TRBV11-2 to TRBJ2-7; D is undetermined. Germline CDR1 reads SGHAT; CDR2 reads FQNNGV. This CDR3 is built from 12 residues. Trimming shortened V by 0 bases and J by 3 bases, and 3 bases separated the two germline ends. CDR3 DNA sequence: TGTGCCAGCAGCTTAGACAGCTACGAGCAGTACTTC. Translation: CASSLDSYEQYF.

This clone occurred once. The CDR3 DNA is TGTGCCAGCAGCCCTAAGGGAGGACCCCAGCATTTT. This codes for CASSPKGGPQHF. V usage is TRBV9 and J usage is TRBJ1-5, with unresolved D. V was pared by 4 bases and J by 10 bases, with 12 bases between. CDR1 is SGDLS, CDR2 YYNGEE, per germline. This CDR3 spans 12 amino acids.

The chain recombines TRBV27 with TRBJ1-4; a weak D match, TRBD1 (5 bases). V lost 5 bases, J lost 8 bases, and 12 bases lay in between. There are 13 residues in the CDR3. Germline CDR1 MNHEY, CDR2 SMNVEV (reference sequence). CDR3 DNA: TGTGCCAGCAGTATGGGACTTTGGGAAAAACTGTTTTTT. Protein product: CASSMGLWEKLFF.

The V gene is TRBV6-5, the J gene TRBJ2-7; 8 positions match TRBD2. The CDR3 has 14 residues. CDR1 is MNHEY, CDR2 SVGAGI, per germline. V trimming: 4 bases; J trimming: 6 bases; junction bases outside the gene matches: 8. DNA of the CDR3: TGTGCCAGCAGTTCCGGGACTAGTCCCTCCGAGCAGTACTTC. This translates into CASSSGTSPSEQYF.

As DNA, the CDR3 is TGCAGCGTTCGGGGAGGGCAGGGAGATACGCAGTATTTT. This encodes CSVRGGQGDTQYF. The chain couples TRBV29-1 to TRBJ2-3, with 7 bases lining up with TRBD2. The CDR3 length is 13 residues. Trimming at V came to 5 bases and at J to 5 bases, leaving 7 bases not matched to a gene. Per the germline V gene, CDR1 is SQVTM and CDR2 is ANQGSEA.

This clone has only a few counts. The genes are TRBV7-6 and TRBJ1-1; no reliable D call. This CDR3 contains 15 residues. Trimming removed 5 bases at V and 5 bases at J, with 18 bases between. Per the germline V gene, CDR1 is SGHVS and CDR2 is FNYEAQ. CDR3 bases: TGTGCCAGCAGCGCCGAGGTCGCTTGGATGACTGAAGCTTTCTTT. It specifies CASSAEVAWMTEAFF.

The CDR3 DNA sequence: TGTGCCAGCAGTCATAAAGGGAGGGACCAAGAGACCCAGTACTTC. It translates to CASSHKGRDQETQYF. The chain has TRBV6-5 and TRBJ2-5, with 7 nucleotides matching TRBD2. CDR1 MNHEY and CDR2 SVGAGI come from the germline V gene. The CDR3 extends over 15 amino acids. J was trimmed by 0 bases and V by 5 bases; bases with no gene match: 6.

The chain combines TRBV25-1 with TRBJ1-2, with D possibly matching TRBD1 (5 bases). The CDR3 runs 16 residues. CDR1 is MGHDK, CDR2 SYGVNS, per germline. With 5 bases removed from V and 3 bases from J, the gap between germline ends came to 19 bases. The CDR3 is CASSPQDGHLDYGYTF. In DNA form, the CDR3 reads TGTGCCAGCAGTCCTCAGGACGGACACCTAGACTATGGCTACACCTTC.

The rearrangement uses TRBV11-2 and TRBJ1-2, with D possibly TRBD1 on 6 matching bases. The germline gives CDR1 SGHAT, CDR2 FQNNGV. V shed 5 bases and J shed 6 bases, with 16 bases lying between them. The CDR3 contains 14 residues. The CDR3 sequence: CASSQEPTGHGYTF. In DNA, the CDR3 is TGTGCCAGCAGCCAAGAGCCCACAGGGCATGGCTACACCTTC.